A selection of T cell receptor beta chains follows, all from one sample in a study of cytomegalovirus exposure and HLA in healthy donors. Assay: immunoSEQ multiplex PCR; the TCRdb copy retains only in-frame clones and omits some. The repertoire includes some 140,000 clones, over 70% of them detected once, and 1.5% sits in the top ten. Material: PBMCs. The receptors stem from a woman under 30 in good health and CMV-seronegative. The CDR3 runs from the conserved cysteine through the conserved F or W. D genes are given only for firm matches. Expanded clones are given a class, and other clones once, few, many or no size at all.

abundance,j_gene,v_gene,d_gene,CDR3nt,CDR3aa
NA,TRBJ1-4,TRBV7-9,TRBD1,TGTGCCAGCAGCGAGAGGGACAGCGGTAATGAAAAACTGTTTTTT,CASSERDSGNEKLFF
NA,TRBJ1-2,TRBV19,NA,TGTGCCAGTAAAAGGGGCCCCAATGGCTACACCTTC,CASKRGPNGYTF
once,TRBJ2-1,TRBV5-6,NA,TGTGCCAGCACCTATCTCGGCAGGGAAGTTCCGTTCTTC,CASTYLGREVPFF
once,TRBJ1-2,TRBV5-1,TRBD1,TGCGCCAGCTATATAGGGGGCGCAGGCTACACCTTC,CASYIGGAGYTF
NA,TRBJ2-2,TRBV6-5,TRBD1,TGTGCCAGCAGTTATGGGACAGGGGAGAACACCGGGGAGCTGTTTTTT,CASSYGTGENTGELFF
few,TRBJ2-7,TRBV4-1,TRBD2,TGCGCCAGCAGCCCCGTGACTAGCGGAGTTTACGAGCAGTACTTC,CASSPVTSGVYEQYF
NA,TRBJ1-2,TRBV5-4,NA,TGTGCCAGCAGCTTGAAGGCGGGTTCCTATGGCTACACCTTC,CASSLKAGSYGYTF
NA,TRBJ2-5,TRBV5-1,TRBD1,TGCGCCAGCGGAACCGGGACAGGGGGCCAAGAGACCCAGTACTTC,CASGTGTGGQETQYF
few,TRBJ1-2,TRBV11-2,NA,TGTGCCAGCCTAAAGGGAGGGGACGGGGGCTACACCTTC,CASLKGGDGGYTF
NA,TRBJ1-4,TRBV19,TRBD1,TGTGCCAGTAGTCACGACCCGACAGGGGCGCGTTTTAATGAAAAACTGTTTTTT,CASSHDPTGARFNEKLFF
NA,TRBJ1-2,TRBV5-1,NA,TGCGCCAGCAGCTTGGACCTAGGAAGCTATGGCTACACCTTC,CASSLDLGSYGYTF
NA,TRBJ2-7,TRBV6-6,NA,TGTGCCAGCAGTTTTGACACCGCGAGAAGCGAGCAGTACTTC,CASSFDTARSEQYF
NA,TRBJ2-7,TRBV30,TRBD2,TGTGCCTGGAGTGTCGTCATAGCGGGAGGGCTCGAGCAGTACTTC,CAWSVVIAGGLEQYF
NA,TRBJ2-3,TRBV4-2,NA,TGTGCCAGCAGCCAAGAGGTTGGGGCCACAGATACGCAGTATTTT,CASSQEVGATDTQYF
few,TRBJ1-1,TRBV6-5,TRBD1,TGTGCCAGCAGTCGAGGGGGCGCGAGCACTGAAGCTTTCTTT,CASSRGGASTEAFF
NA,TRBJ1-1,TRBV30,NA,TGTGCCTGGACTCGGGGGGGCACTGAAGCTTTCTTT,CAWTRGGTEAFF
NA,TRBJ2-7,TRBV4-1,NA,TGCGCCAGCAGCACCCGGGCGGGGCTCTACGAGCAGTACTTC,CASSTRAGLYEQYF
NA,TRBJ2-6,TRBV10-3,NA,TGTGCCATCAGTGATCTCCGGGAGGACAGACCTGGGGCCAACGTCCTGACTTTC,CAISDLREDRPGANVLTF
NA,TRBJ1-5,TRBV19,NA,TGTGCCAGTAGTATAGGGGACACGTTTAGCAATCAGCCCCAGCATTTT,CASSIGDTFSNQPQHF
NA,TRBJ1-2,TRBV25-1,NA,TGTGCCAGTTGGGGCCTATACTATGGCTACACCTTC,CASWGLYYGYTF
NA,TRBJ2-7,TRBV2,TRBD1,TGTGCCAGCAATACCGGGACAGGGGTCCACGAGCAGTACTTC,CASNTGTGVHEQYF
NA,TRBJ1-3,TRBV11-2,TRBD1,TGTGCCAGCAGCACAACAGGGGCTGGAAACACCATATATTTT,CASSTTGAGNTIYF